Listed below are T cell receptor beta chains from one sample, sequenced in a study of blood T cell repertoires in COVID-19. Assay used: immunoSEQ multiplex PCR; TCRdb lists only in-frame clones, some missing. The data show 99,000 or so clones, 85% to 90% seen once. The sequenced material came from peripheral blood. These receptors all stem from a human donor in a cohort sampled during active COVID-19. CDR3s include the opening cysteine and the closing phenylalanine or tryptophan. Each record gives: J gene, clone size, D gene, V gene, CDR3 protein, CDR3 DNA. The D gene is left open where the match is weak. The size entry is marked missing in some rows and otherwise reads once, few, many or a size class.

TRBJ2-1 | . | TRBD1 | TRBV28 | CASRNTGTGTYNEQFF | TGTGCCAGCAGGAATACCGGGACAGGGACATACAATGAGCAGTTCTTC
TRBJ2-7 | . | TRBD1 | TRBV7-3 | CASGTGSKYEQYF | TGTGCCAGTGGGACAGGGAGTAAATACGAGCAGTACTTC
TRBJ2-3 | . | TRBD2 | TRBV9 | CASSVGEGSRTDTQYF | TGTGCCAGCAGCGTAGGGGAGGGGTCCCGCACAGATACGCAGTATTTT
TRBJ2-3 | . | . | TRBV5-3 | CARSLGTTTRYF | TGTGCCAGAAGCTTGGGAACTACCACTCGGTATTTT
TRBJ2-5 | . | TRBD1 | TRBV5-1 | CASSFHGQGAGETQYF | TGCGCCAGCAGCTTTCACGGACAGGGGGCAGGAGAGACCCAGTACTTC
TRBJ2-1 | . | . | TRBV5-4 | CASSHARLVGGGDEQFF | TGTGCCAGCAGCCATGCTAGGCTAGTAGGGGGGGGAGATGAGCAGTTCTTC
TRBJ1-2 | . | . | TRBV24-1 | CATSEGHHNYGYTF | TGTGCCACCAGTGAGGGACATCATAACTATGGCTACACCTTC
TRBJ2-7 | . | . | TRBV28 | CASILGGSSYEQYF | TGTGCCAGCATTCTCGGGGGTTCCTCCTACGAGCAGTACTTC
TRBJ1-1 | . | . | TRBV19 | CASSQQGNTEAFF | TGTGCCAGTAGCCAACAGGGGAACACTGAAGCTTTCTTT
TRBJ2-3 | . | . | TRBV19 | CASSIAVARTDTQYF | TGTGCCAGTAGTATAGCGGTAGCTCGCACAGATACGCAGTATTTT
TRBJ1-1 | few | TRBD1 | TRBV10-1 | CASREKTGLYTEAFF | TGCGCCAGCAGAGAGAAGACAGGGCTCTACACTGAAGCTTTCTTT
TRBJ1-2 | . | . | TRBV9 | CASSARSHGYTF | TGTGCCAGCAGCGCTCGGTCTCACGGCTACACCTTC
TRBJ1-1 | . | . | TRBV29-1 | CSVWEGNTEAFF | TGCAGCGTTTGGGAGGGGAATACTGAAGCTTTCTTT
TRBJ2-3 | . | TRBD2 | TRBV2 | CASSFPGRDTQYF | TGTGCCAGCAGTTTCCCCGGGAGGGATACGCAGTATTTT
TRBJ2-2 | . | TRBD2 | TRBV12-5 | CASGLLAGGINGELFF | TGTGCTAGTGGCCTCCTAGCGGGAGGGATTAACGGGGAGCTGTTTTTT
TRBJ1-2 | . | TRBD1 | TRBV10-1 | CASSEIGQGSEGEYGYTF | TGCGCCAGCAGTGAGATAGGACAGGGGAGTGAGGGCGAGTATGGCTACACCTTC
TRBJ1-1 | once | . | TRBV7-6 | CASSLGRITEAFF | TGTGCCAGCAGCTTAGGGAGGATCACTGAAGCTTTCTTT
TRBJ2-5 | . | . | TRBV18 | CASSPEETQYF | TGTGCCAGCTCACCTGAGGAGACCCAGTACTTC
TRBJ2-5 | . | TRBD1 | TRBV5-1 | CASSPTGGYETQYF | TGCGCCAGCAGCCCGACAGGGGGCTATGAGACCCAGTACTTC
TRBJ1-3 | . | . | TRBV29-1 | CSAKTGGRNTIYF | TGCAGCGCTAAAACCGGGGGTAGAAACACCATATATTTT
TRBJ1-5 | few | . | TRBV7-4 | CASTPYSNQPQHF | TGTGCCAGCACCCCTTATAGCAATCAGCCCCAGCATTTT
TRBJ1-2 | . | TRBD1 | TRBV5-1 | CASSVTGTGPSNYGYTF | TGCGCCAGCAGCGTAACCGGGACAGGGCCTTCTAACTATGGCTACACCTTC
TRBJ2-2 | . | . | TRBV9 | CASSVVQNTGELFF | TGTGCCAGCAGCGTAGTCCAGAACACCGGGGAGCTGTTTTTT
TRBJ1-5 | . | . | TRBV6-1 | CASSEPGGTSNQPQHF | TGTGCCAGCAGTGAACCGGGGGGAACCAGCAATCAGCCCCAGCATTTT
TRBJ1-2 | . | TRBD1 | TRBV29-1 | CSVRLTGAEGYGYTF | TGCAGCGTTCGCTTGACAGGGGCCGAGGGCTATGGCTACACCTTC
TRBJ2-3 | . | TRBD2 | TRBV5-1 | CASSVPSGGGDTQYF | TGCGCCAGCAGCGTGCCTAGCGGGGGCGGAGATACGCAGTATTTT
TRBJ2-6 | . | TRBD1 | TRBV11-2 | CASSGRDRNSGANVLTF | TGTGCCAGCAGCGGCCGGGACAGAAACTCTGGGGCCAACGTCCTGACTTTC
TRBJ1-5 | once | TRBD1 | TRBV2 | CASSYRDRGQPQHF | TGTGCCAGCAGTTACCGGGACAGGGGTCAGCCCCAGCATTTT
TRBJ1-2 | . | . | TRBV6-4 | CASSDAGGGYTF | TGTGCCAGCAGTGATGCAGGTGGTGGCTACACCTTC
TRBJ1-1 | . | TRBD1 | TRBV10-2 | CASTRQGANTEAFF | TGCGCCAGCACCCGACAGGGTGCGAACACTGAAGCTTTCTTT
TRBJ2-2 | . | TRBD1 | TRBV7-8 | CASSFPLAGGVNTGELFF | TGTGCCAGCAGCTTCCCGTTGGCAGGGGGCGTTAACACCGGGGAGCTGTTTTTT
TRBJ2-1 | . | TRBD2 | TRBV24-1 | CATSDSGTRAYNEQFF | TGTGCCACCAGTGATTCCGGGACTAGGGCCTACAATGAGCAGTTCTTC
TRBJ2-3 | . | . | TRBV21-1 | CASSKYIQTTDTQYF | TGTGCCAGCAGCAAATATATACAGACCACAGATACGCAGTATTTT
TRBJ2-3 | . | TRBD2 | TRBV5-1 | CASSLTNSGRYTDTQYF | TGCGCCAGCAGCCTTACCAACAGCGGGAGATACACAGATACGCAGTATTTT